Below, 17 T cell receptor beta chains from the same sample are listed, as sequenced in a study of glioma-infiltrating T cells after dendritic cell vaccination (dated by TCRdb to about 2016). Preparation of the library involved the immunoSEQ multiplex PCR assay. In TCRdb, the immuneACCESS table is reduced to in-frame sequences with V and J assigned. These tables do not hold every clone; where another copy was compared, an unresolved V gene accounts for under half, and the others remain unexplained. This sample comprises about 73,000 clones, roughly four fifths of them detected only once. The ten top clones hold 2.1% of the sample. The sequenced sample was blood, obtained before dendritic cell vaccination. These receptors all come from a human donor with glioblastoma.

The chain combines TRBV19 with TRBJ1-2; no firm D call. This CDR3 has 11 amino acids. Germline V gene data show CDR1 as LNHDA and CDR2 as SQIVND (reference sequence). The V end lost 11 bases, the J end lost 3 bases, and 10 bases lay between the germline ends. CDR3 nucleotide sequence: TGTGCCGCGAGTTTTTACTATGGCTACACCTTC. Translating it yields CAASFYYGYTF.

With regard to this clone: Other nucleotide sequences from this sample produce the same CDR3. This chain links TRBV25-1 with TRBJ2-1; D is unclear. In germline, CDR1 is MGHDK, CDR2 SYGVNS. The CDR3 is 11 residues long. Trimming stripped 1 base from V and 8 bases from J, with 3 bases between. CDR3 in amino acids: CASSESYEQFF. The CDR3 region has the DNA TGTGCCAGCAGTGAATCCTATGAGCAGTTCTTC.

The gene calls are TRBV5-6 and TRBJ2-7, with 9 bases that match TRBD2. The CDR3 length is 15 residues. The junction had 2 bases not matched to a gene; V was cut back by 1 base and J by 0 bases. Germline V CDR1 and CDR2: SGHDT, YYEEEE. CDR3 nucleotide sequence: TGTGCCAGCAGCTTGAGCGGGGGGCCCTCCTACGAGCAGTACTTC. It is translated as CASSLSGGPSYEQYF.

In this sample, this clone turned up a few times. The CDR3 sequence is CASSETIPEQYF. In DNA, the CDR3 is TGTGCCAGCTCAGAGACTATTCCCGAGCAGTACTTC. V usage is TRBV18 and J usage is TRBJ2-7; D perhaps matches TRBD2 (5 bases). The CDR3 consists of 12 residues. The germline gives CDR1 KGHSH, CDR2 LQKENI. The germline V and J ends were trimmed by 5 bases and 6 bases, with 11 bases remaining between them.

The chain carries TRBV10-3 and TRBJ1-1, with TRBD1 identical over 8 bases. V gave up 6 bases and J gave up 10 bases; unmatched junction bases: 7. The CDR3 totals 12 residues. Germline CDR1 reads ENHRY; CDR2 reads SYGVKD. CDR3 amino acids: CAISQGAEGAFF. As DNA, the CDR3 is TGTGCCATCAGCCAGGGGGCAGAGGGAGCTTTCTTT.

The chain combines TRBV5-5 with TRBJ2-1, with 13 bases matching TRBD2. This CDR3 region has 16 residues. From germline, CDR1 is SGHKS and CDR2 YYEKEE (reference sequence). After removal of 5 bases from V and 5 bases from J, the junction contained 7 bases not matched to a gene. The CDR3 here is CASRGTSGVRDNEQFF. CDR3 coding DNA: TGTGCCAGCAGAGGGACTAGCGGGGTAAGGGACAATGAGCAGTTCTTC.

This chain joins TRBV2 and TRBJ2-7, with D possibly matching TRBD2 (6 bases). Germline CDR1 is SNHLY and CDR2 is FYNNEI. V was clipped by 3 bases and J by 3 bases, with 6 bases between them. The CDR3 extends over 12 amino acids. The CDR3 coding sequence is TGTGCCAGCAGTGAGGGGGGCTACGAGCAGTACTTC. Its protein product is CASSEGGYEQYF.

The chain combines TRBV6-5 with TRBJ2-7; possible D gene TRBD1, 5 bases. Germline CDR1 reads MNHEY; CDR2 reads SVGAGI. The CDR3 contains 15 residues. With 5 bases removed from V and 2 bases from J, the gap between germline ends came to 16 bases. The CDR3 DNA follows: TGTGCCAGCAGTAGGGGTCTCGGCGGAGCCTACGAGCAGTACGTC. Translating gives CASSRGLGGAYEQYV.

This chain connects TRBV6-5 to TRBJ2-3; D is uncertain. This CDR3 comprises 15 residues. Trimming pared 5 bases from V and 5 bases from J, leaving 17 bases between. CDR1 and CDR2 from the germline V gene are MNHEY and SVGAGI. CDR3 DNA sequence: TGTGCCAGCAGTCACAAGAACAGACCACGAGATACGCAGTATTTT. It translates to CASSHKNRPRDTQYF.

The rearrangement links TRBV27 to TRBJ1-2; 8 bases line up with TRBD1. The germline gives CDR1 MNHEY, CDR2 SMNVEV (reference sequence). Unmatched junction bases numbered 6, after V lost 4 bases and J lost 5 bases. CDR3 length equals 14 residues. CDR3 amino acids: CASSSYRGGYGYTF. CDR3 bases: TGTGCCAGCAGTTCGTACAGGGGGGGATATGGCTACACCTTC.

The sample holds one count of this clone. This rearrangement joins TRBV19 to TRBJ1-1, with 7 bases lining up with TRBD1. CDR3 length: 12 amino acids. Germline loops: CDR1 LNHDA, CDR2 SQIVND (reference sequence). Trimming at V came to 9 bases and at J to 6 bases, leaving 7 bases not matched to a gene. The CDR3 sequence: CASKTGKAEAFF. CDR3 nucleotide sequence: TGTGCCAGCAAGACAGGGAAGGCTGAAGCTTTCTTT.

The rearrangement links TRBV7-9 to TRBJ1-3; 7 bases fit TRBD1. V shed 4 bases and J 0 bases; nucleotides not matched to a gene: 3. The CDR3 is 15 residues long. Germline V lookup: CDR1 SEHNR, CDR2 FQNEAQ (reference sequence). This CDR3 reads CASSYDRASGNTIYF. CDR3 bases: TGTGCCAGCAGCTATGACAGGGCCTCTGGAAACACCATATATTTT.

V is TRBV19 and J is TRBJ1-5; TRBD1 matches at 7 bases. With 6 bases clipped from V and 1 base from J, the junction kept 6 bases outside the gene matches. This CDR3 comprises 15 residues. The germline V gene encodes CDR1 LNHDA and CDR2 SQIVND (reference sequence). The CDR3 DNA reads as TGTGCCAGTAGCCAAACAGGGGTGAGCAATCAGCCCCAGCATTTT. This encodes CASSQTGVSNQPQHF. The whole variable domain, filled in from reference TRBV19 and TRBJ1-5, reads DGGITQSPKYLFRKEGQNVTLSCEQNLNHDAMYWYRQDPGQGLRLIYYSQIVNDFQKGDIAEGYSVSREKKESFPLTVTSAQKNPTAFYLCASSQTGVSNQPQHFGDGTRLSIL.

The chain links TRBV5-4 to TRBJ2-2; 11 bases are shared with TRBD2. Germline values: CDR1 SGHNT, CDR2 YYREEE (reference sequence). V dropped 6 bases and J dropped 1; count of bases not matched to a gene: 11. This CDR3 has 18 amino acids. CDR3 nucleotide sequence: TGTGCCAGCAAAGTATCGACTAGCGGGGATCGGAACACCGGGGAGCTGTTTTTT. Protein: CASKVSTSGDRNTGELFF.

The chain uses TRBV7-2 and TRBJ2-5; 15 bases fit TRBD2. Losses at the gene ends were 5 bases for V and 6 bases for J; bases not matched to a gene: 4. CDR1 SGHTA and CDR2 FQGNSA come from the germline V gene. This CDR3 spans 15 amino acids. In DNA form, the CDR3 reads TGTGCCAGCAGCCCAGGACTAGCGGGGGGGCAGACCCAGTACTTC. It codes for CASSPGLAGGQTQYF.

The chain couples TRBV2 to TRBJ1-1; D is ambiguous. The germline CDR1 and CDR2 sequences are SNHLY and FYNNEI. Trimming stripped 6 bases from V and 4 bases from J, with 18 bases between. CDR3 size: 15 residues. The CDR3 sequence is CASSLSRAGPTEAFF. The CDR3 nucleotides read TGTGCCAGCAGCCTCTCCCGGGCGGGTCCCACTGAAGCTTTCTTT. Variable domain in full (rest from reference TRBV2 and TRBJ1-1): EPEVTQTPSHQVTQMGQEVILRCVPISNHLYFYWYRQILGQKVEFLVSFYNNEISEKSEIFDDQFSVERPDGSNFTLKIRSTKLEDSAMYFCASSLSRAGPTEAFFGQGTRLTVV.

This rearrangement joins TRBV19 to TRBJ1-1; 9 nucleotides agree with TRBD1. The ends lost 5 bases at V and 1 base at J; junction bases unmatched: 5. CDR3 length: 15 amino acids. The germline V gene has CDR1 LNHDA and CDR2 SQIVND (reference sequence). Here the CDR3 DNA reads TGTGCCAGTAGTTATTCGGGACAGGGGAACACTGAAGCTTTCTTT. Protein product: CASSYSGQGNTEAFF.